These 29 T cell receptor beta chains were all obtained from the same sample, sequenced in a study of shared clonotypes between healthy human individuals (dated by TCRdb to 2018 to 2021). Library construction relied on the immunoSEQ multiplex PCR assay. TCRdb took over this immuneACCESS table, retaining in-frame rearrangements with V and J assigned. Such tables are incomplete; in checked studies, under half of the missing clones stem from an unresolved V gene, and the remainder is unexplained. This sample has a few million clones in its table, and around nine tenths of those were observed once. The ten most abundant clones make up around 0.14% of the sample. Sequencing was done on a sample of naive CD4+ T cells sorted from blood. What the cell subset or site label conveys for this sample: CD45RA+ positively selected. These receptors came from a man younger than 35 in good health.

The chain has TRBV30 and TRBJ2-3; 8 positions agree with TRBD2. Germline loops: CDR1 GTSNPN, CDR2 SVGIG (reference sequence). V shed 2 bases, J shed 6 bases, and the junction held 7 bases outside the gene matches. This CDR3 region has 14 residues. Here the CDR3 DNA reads TGTGCCTGGAGTCTCGGACTAGCCCCGGATACGCAGTATTTT. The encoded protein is CAWSLGLAPDTQYF.

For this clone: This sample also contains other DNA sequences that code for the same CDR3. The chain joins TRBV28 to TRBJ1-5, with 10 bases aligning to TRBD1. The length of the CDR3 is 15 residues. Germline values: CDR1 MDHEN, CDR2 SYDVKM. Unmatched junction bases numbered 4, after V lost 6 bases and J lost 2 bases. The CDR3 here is CASSRTGGGNQPQHF. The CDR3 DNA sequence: TGTGCCAGCAGCAGGACAGGGGGGGGCAATCAGCCCCAGCATTTT.

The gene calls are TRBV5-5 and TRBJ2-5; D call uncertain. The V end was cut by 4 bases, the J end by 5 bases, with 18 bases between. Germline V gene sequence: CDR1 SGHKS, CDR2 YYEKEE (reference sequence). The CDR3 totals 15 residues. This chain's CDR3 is CASSTRPTHGETQYF. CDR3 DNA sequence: TGTGCCAGCAGCACCCGGCCCACCCACGGGGAGACCCAGTACTTC.

The CDR3, as DNA: TGCGCCAGCAGTCCGGACAGGGTCAGTCCCTACGAGCAGTACTTC. Its protein is CASSPDRVSPYEQYF. J is TRBJ2-7 and V is TRBV10-1, with 8 bases aligning to TRBD1. Unmatched junction bases numbered 8, after V lost 5 bases and J lost 2 bases. CDR3 length: 15 amino acids. Germline loops: CDR1 WNHNN, CDR2 SYGVQD (reference sequence).

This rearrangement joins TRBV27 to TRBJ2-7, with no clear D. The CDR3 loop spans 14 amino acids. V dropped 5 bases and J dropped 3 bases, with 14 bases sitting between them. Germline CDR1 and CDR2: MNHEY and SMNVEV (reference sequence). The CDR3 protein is CASSKKTLGYEQYF. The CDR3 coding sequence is TGTGCCAGCAGTAAAAAAACCCTCGGCTACGAGCAGTACTTC.

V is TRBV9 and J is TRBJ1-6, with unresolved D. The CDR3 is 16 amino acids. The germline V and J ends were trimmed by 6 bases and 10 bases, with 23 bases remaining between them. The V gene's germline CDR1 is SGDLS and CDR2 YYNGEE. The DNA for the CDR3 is TGTGCCAGCACCAGCGGCTCCCCGGGGAAGGAGTCACCCCTCCACTTT. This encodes CASTSGSPGKESPLHF.

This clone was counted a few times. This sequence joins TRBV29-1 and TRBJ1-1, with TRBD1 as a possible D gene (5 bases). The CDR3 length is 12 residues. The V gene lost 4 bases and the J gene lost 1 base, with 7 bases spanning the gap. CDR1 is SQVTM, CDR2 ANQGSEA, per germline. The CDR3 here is CSVARENTEAFF. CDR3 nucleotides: TGCAGCGTTGCCAGGGAGAACACTGAAGCTTTCTTT.

The CDR3 coding sequence is TGTGCCAGCAGCTCACTACAGGGGAACACTGAAGCTTTCTTT. Protein: CASSSLQGNTEAFF. This chain connects TRBV11-2 to TRBJ1-1; D perhaps matches TRBD1 (6 bases). The CDR3 has 14 residues. CDR1 SGHAT and CDR2 FQNNGV come from the germline V gene. The V and J ends lost 4 bases and 1 base respectively, with 10 bases between them.

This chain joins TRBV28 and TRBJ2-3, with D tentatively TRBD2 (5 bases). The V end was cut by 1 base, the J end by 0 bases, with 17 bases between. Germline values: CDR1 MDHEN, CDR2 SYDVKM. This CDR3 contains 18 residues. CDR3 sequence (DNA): TGTGCCAGCAGTTTATCGGACCGGGGAACTTCTAGCACAGATACGCAGTATTTT. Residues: CASSLSDRGTSSTDTQYF.

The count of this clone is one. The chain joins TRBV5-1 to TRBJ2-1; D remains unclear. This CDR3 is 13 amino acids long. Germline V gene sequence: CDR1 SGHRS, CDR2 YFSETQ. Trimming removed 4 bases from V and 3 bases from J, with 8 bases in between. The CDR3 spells CASSPSLYNEQFF. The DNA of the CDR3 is TGCGCCAGCAGCCCAAGCCTCTACAATGAGCAGTTCTTC.

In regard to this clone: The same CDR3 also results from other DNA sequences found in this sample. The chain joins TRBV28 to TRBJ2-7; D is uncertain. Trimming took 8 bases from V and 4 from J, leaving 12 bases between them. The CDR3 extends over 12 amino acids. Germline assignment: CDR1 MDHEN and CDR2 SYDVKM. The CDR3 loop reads CASSRQDYEQYF. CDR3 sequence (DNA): TGTGCCAGCTCAAGACAAGATTACGAGCAGTACTTC.

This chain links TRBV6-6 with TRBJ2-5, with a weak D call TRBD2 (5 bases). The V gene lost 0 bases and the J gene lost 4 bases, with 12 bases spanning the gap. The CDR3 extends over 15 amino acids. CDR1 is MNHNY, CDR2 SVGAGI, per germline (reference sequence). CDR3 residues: CASSYSTRAGETQYF. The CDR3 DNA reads TGTGCCAGCAGTTACTCGACCCGTGCGGGAGAGACCCAGTACTTC.

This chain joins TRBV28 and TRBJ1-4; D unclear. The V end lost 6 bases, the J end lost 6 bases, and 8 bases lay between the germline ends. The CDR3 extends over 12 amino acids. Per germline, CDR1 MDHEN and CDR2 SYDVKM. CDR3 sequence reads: CASSPNDEKLFF. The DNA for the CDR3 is TGTGCCAGCAGCCCCAACGATGAAAAACTGTTTTTT. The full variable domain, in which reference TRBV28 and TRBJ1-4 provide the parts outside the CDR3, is DVKVTQSSRYLVKRTGEKVFLECVQDMDHENMFWYRQDPGLGLRLIYFSYDVKMKEKGDIPEGYSVSREKKERFSLILESASTNQTSMYLCASSPNDEKLFFGSGTQLSVL.

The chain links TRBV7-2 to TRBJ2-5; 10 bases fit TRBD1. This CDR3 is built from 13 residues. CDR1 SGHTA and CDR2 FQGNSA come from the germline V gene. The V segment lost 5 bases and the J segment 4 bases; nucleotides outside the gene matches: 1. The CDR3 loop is CASSRTGGETQYF. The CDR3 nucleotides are TGTGCCAGCAGCCGGACAGGGGGAGAGACCCAGTACTTC.

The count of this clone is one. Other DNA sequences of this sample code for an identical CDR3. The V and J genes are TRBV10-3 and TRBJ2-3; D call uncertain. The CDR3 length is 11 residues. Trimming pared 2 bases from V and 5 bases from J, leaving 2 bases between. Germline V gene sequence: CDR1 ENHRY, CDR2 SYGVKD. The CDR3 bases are TGTGCCATCAGTGAGGTAGATACGCAGTATTTT. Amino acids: CAISEVDTQYF.

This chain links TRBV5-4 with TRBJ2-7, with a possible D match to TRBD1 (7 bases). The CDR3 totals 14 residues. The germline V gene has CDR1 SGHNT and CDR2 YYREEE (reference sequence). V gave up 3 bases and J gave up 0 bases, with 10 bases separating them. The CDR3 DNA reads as TGTGCCAGCAGCTCAGGGGGGAGCTCCTACGAGCAGTACTTC. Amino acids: CASSSGGSSYEQYF.

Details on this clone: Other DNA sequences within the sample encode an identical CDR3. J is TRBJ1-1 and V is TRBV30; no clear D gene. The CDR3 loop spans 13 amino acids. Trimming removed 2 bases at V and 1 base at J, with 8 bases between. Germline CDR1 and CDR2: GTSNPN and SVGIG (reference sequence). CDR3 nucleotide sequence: TGTGCCTGGAGTACCGGGAAGAACACTGAAGCTTTCTTT. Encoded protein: CAWSTGKNTEAFF.

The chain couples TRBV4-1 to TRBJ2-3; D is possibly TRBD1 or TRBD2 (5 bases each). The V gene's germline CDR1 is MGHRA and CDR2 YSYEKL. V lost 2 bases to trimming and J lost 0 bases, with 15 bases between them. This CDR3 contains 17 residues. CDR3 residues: CASSQPLTGLSTDTQYF. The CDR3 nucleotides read TGCGCCAGCAGCCAACCATTAACAGGACTCAGCACAGATACGCAGTATTTT.

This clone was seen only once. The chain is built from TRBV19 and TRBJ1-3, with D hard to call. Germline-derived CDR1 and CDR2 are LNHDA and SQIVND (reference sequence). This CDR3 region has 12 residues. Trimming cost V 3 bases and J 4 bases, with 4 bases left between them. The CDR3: CASSIHGNTIYF. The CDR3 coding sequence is TGTGCCAGTAGTATTCACGGAAACACCATATATTTT.

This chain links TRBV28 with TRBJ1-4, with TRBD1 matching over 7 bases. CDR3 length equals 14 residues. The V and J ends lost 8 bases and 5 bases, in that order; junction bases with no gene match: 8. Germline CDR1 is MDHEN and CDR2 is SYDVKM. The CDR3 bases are TGTGCCAGCTGCCTGACAGGGAAGAATGAAAAACTGTTTTTT. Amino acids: CASCLTGKNEKLFF.

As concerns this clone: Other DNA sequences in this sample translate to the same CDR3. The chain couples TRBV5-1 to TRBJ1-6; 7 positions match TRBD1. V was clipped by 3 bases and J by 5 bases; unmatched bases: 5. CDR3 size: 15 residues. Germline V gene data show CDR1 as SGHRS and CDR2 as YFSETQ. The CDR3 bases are TGCGCCAGCAGCTCACGGACAGGAGATAATTCACCCCTCCACTTT. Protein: CASSSRTGDNSPLHF.

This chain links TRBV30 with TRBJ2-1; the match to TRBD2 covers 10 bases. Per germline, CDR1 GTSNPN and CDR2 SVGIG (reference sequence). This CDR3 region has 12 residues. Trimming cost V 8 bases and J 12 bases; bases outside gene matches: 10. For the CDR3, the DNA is TGTGCCGGATCTAGCGGGGGCCCTCGGCAGTTCTTC. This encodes CAGSSGGPRQFF.

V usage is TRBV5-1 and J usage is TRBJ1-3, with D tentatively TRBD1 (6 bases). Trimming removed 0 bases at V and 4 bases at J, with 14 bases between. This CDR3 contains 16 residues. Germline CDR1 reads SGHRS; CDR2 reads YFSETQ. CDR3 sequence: CASSLASGGIGNTIYF. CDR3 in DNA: TGCGCCAGCAGCTTGGCCTCGGGGGGCATAGGAAACACCATATATTTT.

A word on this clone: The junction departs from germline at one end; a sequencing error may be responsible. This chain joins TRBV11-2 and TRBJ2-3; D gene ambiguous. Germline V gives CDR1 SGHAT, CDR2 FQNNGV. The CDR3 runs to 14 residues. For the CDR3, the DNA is TGTGCCAGCAGCTTAGGCGGTAGCAGAGATACGCAGTATTTT. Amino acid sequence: CASSLGGSRDTQYF.

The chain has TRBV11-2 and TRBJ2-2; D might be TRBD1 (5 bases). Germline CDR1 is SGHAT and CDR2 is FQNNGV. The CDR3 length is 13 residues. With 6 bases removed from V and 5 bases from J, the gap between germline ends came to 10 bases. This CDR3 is CASSSRETGELFF. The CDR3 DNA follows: TGTGCCAGCAGTTCCAGGGAAACCGGGGAGCTGTTTTTT.

Here the CDR3 DNA reads TGCGCCAGCAGCTTGGTAGCGGGAGCACCCGGGGAGCTGTTTTTT. It codes for CASSLVAGAPGELFF. The chain is built from TRBV5-1 and TRBJ2-2; 9 positions match TRBD2. Looked up from germline, CDR1 is SGHRS and CDR2 is YFSETQ. V trimming: 0 bases; J trimming: 6 bases; junction bases outside the gene matches: 3. The CDR3 contains 15 residues.

The chain's CDR3 is CASSAGGQGWSPLHF. The CDR3 coding sequence is TGTGCCAGCAGCGCAGGGGGACAGGGTTGGTCACCCCTCCACTTT. The chain couples TRBV9 to TRBJ1-6, with 9 bases fitting TRBD1. The V gene end was trimmed by 3 bases and the J gene end by 10 bases; junction bases not matched to a gene: 8. The V gene's germline CDR1 is SGDLS and CDR2 YYNGEE. There are 15 residues in the CDR3.

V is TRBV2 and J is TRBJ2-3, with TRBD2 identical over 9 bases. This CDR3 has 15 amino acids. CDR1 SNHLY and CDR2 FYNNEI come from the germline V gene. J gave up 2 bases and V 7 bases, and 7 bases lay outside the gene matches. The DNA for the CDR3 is TGTGCCAGCACTTTAGCGGGAGTGCTCACAGATACGCAGTATTTT. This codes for CASTLAGVLTDTQYF.

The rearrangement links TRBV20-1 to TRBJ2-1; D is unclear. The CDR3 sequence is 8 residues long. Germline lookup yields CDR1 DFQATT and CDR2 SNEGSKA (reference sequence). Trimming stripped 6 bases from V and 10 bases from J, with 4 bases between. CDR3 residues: CSAGEQFF. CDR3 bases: TGCAGTGCGGGGGAGCAGTTCTTC.